This TCR beta chain was sequenced in a study of blood T cell repertoires in COVID-19. On the study more broadly: Italy, Spain and the United States were the sources of the convalescent and acute COVID-19 samples. PBMCs, B-cell-depleted T cells, or T cells provided the cDNA or gDNA that made up the material.

Patients in Seattle were enrolled during active infection, then followed longitudinally. Original handling: The authors estimated nucleated cell counts from reference gene primer amplification. TCRdb's table, derived via immunoSEQ multiplex PCR, lists solely in-frame clones and lacks some. That table supplies the V and J calls and clone size; D and trimming were determined from the DNA. Among about 170,000 clones listed, around 87% were seen once. From germline, CDR1 is SNHLY and CDR2 FYNNEI. This CDR3 has 20 residues. Trimming stripped 2 bases from V and 1 base from J, with 21 bases between. The sequence derives from a woman older than 75 with COVID-19, enrolled during active disease. V and J are TRBV2 and TRBJ2-6; D might be TRBD1 (7 bases). Specimen: peripheral blood. The CDR3: CASSERVRGTASSGANVLTF. In DNA, the CDR3 is TGTGCCAGCAGTGAAAGAGTACGCGGGACAGCATCTTCTGGGGCCAACGTCCTGACTTTC.